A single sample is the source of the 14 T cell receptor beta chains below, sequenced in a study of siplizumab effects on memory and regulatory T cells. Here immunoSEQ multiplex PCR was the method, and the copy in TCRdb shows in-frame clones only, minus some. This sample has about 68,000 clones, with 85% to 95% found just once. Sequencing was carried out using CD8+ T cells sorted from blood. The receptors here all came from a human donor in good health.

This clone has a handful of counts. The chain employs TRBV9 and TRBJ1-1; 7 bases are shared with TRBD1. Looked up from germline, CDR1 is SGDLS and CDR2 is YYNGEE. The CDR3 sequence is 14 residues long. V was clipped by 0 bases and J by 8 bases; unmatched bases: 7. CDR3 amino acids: CASSVGDGTDEAFF. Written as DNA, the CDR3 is TGTGCCAGCAGCGTAGGGGATGGGACAGACGAAGCTTTCTTT.

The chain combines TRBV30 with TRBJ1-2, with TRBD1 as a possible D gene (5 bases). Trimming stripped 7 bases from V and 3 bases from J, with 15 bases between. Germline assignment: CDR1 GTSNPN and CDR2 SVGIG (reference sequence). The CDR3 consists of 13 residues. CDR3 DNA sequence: TGTGCCTCCCTGGGGGGAGGTTACTATGGCTACACCTTC. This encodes CASLGGGYYGYTF. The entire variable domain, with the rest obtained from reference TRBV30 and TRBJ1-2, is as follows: SQTIHQWPATLVQPVGSPLSLECTVEGTSNPNLYWYRQAAGRGLQLLFYSVGIGQISSEVPQNLSASRPQDRQFILSSKKLLLSDSGFYLCASLGGGYYGYTFGSGTRLTVV.

Written as DNA, the CDR3 is TGTGCCAGCAGCTTACAGGAGAAAAACATTCAGTACTTC. It encodes CASSLQEKNIQYF. The J gene is TRBJ2-4, the V gene TRBV7-9; unclear D gene. The CDR3 consists of 13 residues. Trimming cost V 2 bases and J 4 bases, with 6 bases left between them. Germline V gene sequence: CDR1 SEHNR, CDR2 FQNEAQ (reference sequence). The complete variable domain, with remaining parts taken from reference TRBV7-9 and TRBJ2-4, reads DTGVSQNPRHKITKRGQNVTFRCDPISEHNRLYWYRQTLGQGPEFLTYFQNEAQLEKSRLLSDRFSAERPKGSFSTLEIQRTEQGDSAMYLCASSLQEKNIQYFGAGTRLSVL.

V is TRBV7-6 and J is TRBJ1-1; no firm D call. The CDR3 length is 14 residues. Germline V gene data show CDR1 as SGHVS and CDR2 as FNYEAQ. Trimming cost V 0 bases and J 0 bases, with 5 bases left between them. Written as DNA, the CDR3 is TGTGCCAGCAGCTTAGCGGGGATGAACACTGAAGCTTTCTTT. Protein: CASSLAGMNTEAFF.

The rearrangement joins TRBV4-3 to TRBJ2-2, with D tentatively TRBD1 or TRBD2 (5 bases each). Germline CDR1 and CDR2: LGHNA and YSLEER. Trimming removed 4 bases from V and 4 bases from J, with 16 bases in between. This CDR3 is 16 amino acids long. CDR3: CASSLQAGGGTGELFF. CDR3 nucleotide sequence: TGCGCCAGCAGCCTACAGGCGGGTGGGGGCACCGGGGAGCTGTTTTTT.

The CDR3 DNA reads TGCGCCAGCAGCCAAGATCCCACTAGCGGGGGTGTCTCCTACAATGAGCAGTTCTTC. It is translated as CASSQDPTSGGVSYNEQFF. The chain employs TRBV4-1 and TRBJ2-1; 11 bases agree with TRBD2. The germline CDR1 and CDR2 sequences are MGHRA and YSYEKL. The CDR3 totals 19 residues. J lost 0 bases, V lost 0 bases, and 7 bases had no gene match.

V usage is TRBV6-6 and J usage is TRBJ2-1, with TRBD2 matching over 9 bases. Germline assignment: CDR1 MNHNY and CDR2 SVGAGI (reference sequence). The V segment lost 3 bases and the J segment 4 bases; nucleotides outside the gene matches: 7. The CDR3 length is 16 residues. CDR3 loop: CASSYLSGGFYNEQFF. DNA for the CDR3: TGTGCCAGCAGTTATCTCAGCGGGGGGTTTTACAATGAGCAGTTCTTC.

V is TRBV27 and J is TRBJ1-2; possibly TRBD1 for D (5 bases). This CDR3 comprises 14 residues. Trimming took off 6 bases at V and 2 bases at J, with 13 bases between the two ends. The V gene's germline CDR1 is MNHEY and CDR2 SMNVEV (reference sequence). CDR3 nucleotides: TGTGCCAGCAGCCTCCTCGGGACCAACTATGGCTACACCTTC. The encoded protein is CASSLLGTNYGYTF.

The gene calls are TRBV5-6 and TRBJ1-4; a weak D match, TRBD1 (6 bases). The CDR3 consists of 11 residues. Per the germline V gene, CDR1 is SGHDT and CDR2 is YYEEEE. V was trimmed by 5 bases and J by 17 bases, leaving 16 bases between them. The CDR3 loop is CASRLRDTLFF. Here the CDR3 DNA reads TGTGCCAGCAGGCTCCGGGACACCCTTTTTTTT.

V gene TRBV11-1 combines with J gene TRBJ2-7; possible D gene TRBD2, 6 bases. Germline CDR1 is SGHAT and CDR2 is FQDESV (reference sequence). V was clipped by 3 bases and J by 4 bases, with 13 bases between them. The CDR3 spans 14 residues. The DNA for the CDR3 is TGTGCCAGCAGCTTGGGCGGGGAGACATACGAGCAGTACTTC. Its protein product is CASSLGGETYEQYF.

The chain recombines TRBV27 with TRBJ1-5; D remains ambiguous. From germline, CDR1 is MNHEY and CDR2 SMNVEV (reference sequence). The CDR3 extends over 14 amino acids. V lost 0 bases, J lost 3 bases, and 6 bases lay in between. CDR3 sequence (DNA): TGTGCCAGCAGTTTATCAGGAAACAATCAGCCCCAGCATTTT. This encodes CASSLSGNNQPQHF.

CDR3 amino acids: CASVDSENQPQHF. The DNA of the CDR3 is TGTGCCAGCGTGGACAGTGAGAATCAGCCCCAGCATTTT. V is TRBV6-5 and J is TRBJ1-5; a weak D match, TRBD1 (6 bases). Germline V CDR1 and CDR2: MNHEY, SVGAGI. Trimming left V 8 bases short and J 4 bases short, with 12 bases between. The CDR3 length is 13 residues.

CDR3 region: CASSVAGGMYEQYF. CDR3 coding DNA: TGTGCCAGCAGCGTAGCAGGCGGGATGTACGAGCAGTACTTC. The chain has TRBV9 and TRBJ2-7; possible D gene TRBD2, 6 bases. Germline assignment: CDR1 SGDLS and CDR2 YYNGEE. The CDR3 loop spans 14 amino acids. Trimming pared 0 bases from V and 4 bases from J, leaving 11 bases between.

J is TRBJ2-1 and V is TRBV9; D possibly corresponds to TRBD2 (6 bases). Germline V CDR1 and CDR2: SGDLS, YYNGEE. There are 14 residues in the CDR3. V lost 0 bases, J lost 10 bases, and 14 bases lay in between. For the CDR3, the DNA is TGTGCCAGCAGCGTAGGGGGAGGCAGTCTCGAGCAGTTCTTC. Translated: CASSVGGGSLEQFF.